What follows are 29 T cell receptor beta chains derived from one specimen sequenced in a study of technical replicates of blood from a few donors. Clones were read by immunoSEQ multiplex PCR, and TCRdb kept only the in-frame ones, dropping some. The table records roughly 76,000 clones, 90% to 95% of them present only once. Sequenced material: T cells isolated from PBMCs. These receptor sequences come from a human donor in good health.

The V call is TRBV19, the J call TRBJ1-5, with D maybe TRBD1 (5 bases). CDR1 is LNHDA, CDR2 SQIVND, per germline (reference sequence). CDR3 length equals 15 residues. V shed 3 bases and J shed 7 bases, with 16 bases lying between them. CDR3 protein: CASSIWGGGDQPQHF. The CDR3 DNA reads as TGTGCCAGTAGTATTTGGGGCGGGGGGGACCAGCCCCAGCATTTT.

J is TRBJ2-7 and V is TRBV7-8, with D maybe TRBD1 (5 bases). CDR3 size: 15 residues. Germline values: CDR1 SGHVS, CDR2 FQNEAQ. Trimming cost V 2 bases and J 7 bases, with 18 bases left between them. CDR3 loop: CASSLFPTSAGEQYF. Written as DNA, the CDR3 is TGTGCCAGCAGCTTATTTCCGACCTCGGCAGGGGAGCAGTACTTC.

This chain connects TRBV28 to TRBJ1-2; tentative D call: TRBD1 (5 bases). This CDR3 spans 13 amino acids. CDR1 MDHEN and CDR2 SYDVKM come from the germline V gene. The ends were cut back, 9 bases at V and 3 bases at J, with 14 bases in the middle. The CDR3 nucleotides are TGTGCCAGTACCCTCGACAGCGACTATGGCTACACCTTC. This codes for CASTLDSDYGYTF.

The CDR3 coding sequence is TGTGCCAGCAGTGACAGGGGGCCCCGCTCTGGAAACACCATATATTTT. Protein: CASSDRGPRSGNTIYF. The chain has TRBV2 and TRBJ1-3, with 8 bases fitting TRBD1. Per germline, CDR1 SNHLY and CDR2 FYNNEI. The V segment lost 3 bases and the J segment 0 bases; nucleotides outside the gene matches: 4. The CDR3 length is 16 residues.

The chain joins TRBV28 to TRBJ1-2; no clear D. There are 13 residues in the CDR3. Trimming cost V 10 bases and J 2 bases, with 14 bases left between them. Germline V lookup: CDR1 MDHEN, CDR2 SYDVKM. The CDR3 sequence: CATLIEVNYGYTF. Written as DNA, the CDR3 is TGTGCCACCCTTATAGAGGTCAACTATGGCTACACCTTC.

The rearrangement uses TRBV5-1 and TRBJ2-1, with 14 bases aligning to TRBD2. V was clipped by 4 bases and J by 4 bases; unmatched bases: 13. Looked up from germline, CDR1 is SGHRS and CDR2 is YFSETQ. The CDR3 length is 19 residues. The CDR3 sequence is CASSTGTSGGVPNYNEQFF. CDR3 DNA: TGCGCCAGCAGCACCGGGACTAGCGGGGGTGTACCTAATTACAATGAGCAGTTCTTC.

The rearrangement uses TRBV18 and TRBJ2-1; 10 positions match TRBD2. The junction had 15 bases not matched to a gene; V was cut back by 1 base and J by 6 bases. The CDR3 has 19 residues. Germline V gives CDR1 KGHSH, CDR2 LQKENI. CDR3 loop: CASSPLALAGAPTVNEQFF. CDR3 nucleotides: TGTGCCAGCTCACCACTGGCCCTAGCGGGAGCACCGACAGTCAATGAGCAGTTCTTC.

V is TRBV5-4 and J is TRBJ1-1, with D possibly TRBD1 on 5 matching bases. Trimming left V 7 bases short and J 0 bases short, with 19 bases between. Germline assignment: CDR1 SGHNT and CDR2 YYREEE (reference sequence). This CDR3 spans 16 amino acids. CDR3: CASPPPGGLVNTEAFF. The CDR3 bases are TGTGCCAGCCCCCCGCCTGGGGGGTTGGTGAACACTGAAGCTTTCTTT.

This chain uses TRBV6-1 with TRBJ1-4, with TRBD1 as a possible D gene (6 bases). Per the germline V gene, CDR1 is MNHNS and CDR2 is SASEGT. Trimming pared 8 bases from V and 8 bases from J, leaving 21 bases between. The CDR3 sequence is 15 residues long. CDR3 in amino acids: CASGEDRSRGEKLFF. The CDR3 DNA reads as TGTGCCAGCGGCGAGGACAGATCGAGGGGAGAAAAACTGTTTTTT.

The rearrangement uses TRBV4-2 and TRBJ2-7; possibly TRBD1 for D (5 bases). Per the germline V gene, CDR1 is LGHNA and CDR2 is YNFKEQ. The V end lost 0 bases, the J end lost 5 bases, and 14 bases lay between the germline ends. The CDR3 extends over 15 amino acids. The CDR3 bases are TGTGCCAGCAGCCAAGAAGACAGCCACTCGGACGAGCAGTACTTC. Residues: CASSQEDSHSDEQYF.

The J gene is TRBJ1-5, the V gene TRBV29-1; 8 bases map to TRBD1. Per germline, CDR1 SQVTM and CDR2 ANQGSEA. The J segment lost 6 bases and the V segment lost 7 bases, leaving 5 bases of the junction unmatched. The CDR3 length is 12 residues. The DNA of the CDR3 is TGCAGCGGGACAGGGATTCGTCAGCCCCAGCATTTT. This translates into CSGTGIRQPQHF.

This chain uses TRBV9 with TRBJ2-5; D uncertain. Germline V CDR1 and CDR2: SGDLS, YYNGEE. Trimming left V 2 bases short and J 1 base short, with 9 bases between. The CDR3 sequence is 14 residues long. CDR3 DNA sequence: TGTGCCAGCAGCGTGAGCCCCCTCCAAGAGACCCAGTACTTC. It encodes CASSVSPLQETQYF.

The rearrangement uses TRBV7-9 and TRBJ2-7, with D perhaps TRBD2 (6 bases). Germline lookup yields CDR1 SEHNR and CDR2 FQNEAQ (reference sequence). V lost 5 bases and J 5 bases, leaving 13 bases between the germline ends. The length of the CDR3 is 13 residues. The CDR3 protein is CASSLPGSDEQYF. The CDR3 DNA follows: TGTGCCAGCAGCCTCCCCGGGAGCGACGAGCAGTACTTC.

The V gene is TRBV2, the J gene TRBJ1-6, with D possibly TRBD1 on 6 matching bases. CDR3 length equals 15 residues. CDR1 is SNHLY, CDR2 FYNNEI, per germline. Trimming took 7 bases from V and 7 from J, leaving 17 bases between them. CDR3 nucleotide sequence: TGTGCCAGCAATACACCCGGGACATCCAATTCACCCCTCCACTTT. Translation: CASNTPGTSNSPLHF.

The rearrangement uses TRBV25-1 and TRBJ2-7, with 7 bases that match TRBD2. V lost 2 bases and J lost 11; bases outside the gene matches: 15. CDR3 length equals 15 residues. CDR1 and CDR2 from the germline V gene are MGHDK and SYGVNS. Here the CDR3 reads CASSETSPLREVEYF. DNA for the CDR3: TGTGCCAGCAGTGAAACCTCCCCCCTCCGGGAGGTTGAGTACTTC.

The genes are TRBV30 and TRBJ1-2; maybe TRBD1 (6 bases). CDR1 GTSNPN and CDR2 SVGIG come from the germline V gene (reference sequence). Between the trimmed V and J ends, which lost 3 bases and 7 bases, there was a span of 15 bases. The CDR3 loop spans 13 amino acids. As DNA, the CDR3 is TGTGCCTGGAGAAGGGGGGGGAGTGGTGGCTACACCTTC. Protein: CAWRRGGSGGYTF.

The rearrangement uses TRBV5-1 and TRBJ2-3, with 8 bases that match TRBD1. The CDR3 is 15 amino acids. The V segment lost 7 bases and the J segment 2 bases; nucleotides outside the gene matches: 9. Germline V gives CDR1 SGHRS, CDR2 YFSETQ. The CDR3 DNA reads as TGCGCCAGCCTCCAGGGGGCCCCCGACACAGATACGCAGTATTTT. It yields the protein CASLQGAPDTDTQYF.

The chain employs TRBV11-3 and TRBJ1-1; TRBD1 might be the D (6 bases). The V gene lost 4 bases and the J gene lost 6 bases, with 9 bases spanning the gap. The germline V gene has CDR1 SGHNT and CDR2 YENEEA. The CDR3 loop spans 12 amino acids. The CDR3: CASSSGQPEAFF. CDR3 nucleotide sequence: TGTGCCAGCAGCTCCGGACAGCCTGAAGCTTTCTTT.

The chain joins TRBV27 to TRBJ2-7; D perhaps matches TRBD1 (5 bases). Germline assignment: CDR1 MNHEY and CDR2 SMNVEV (reference sequence). The CDR3 length is 15 residues. Trimming took 5 bases from V and 6 from J, leaving 20 bases between them. The CDR3 bases are TGTGCCAGCAGTCCACAGGTTCCCACCTCTAGCGAGCAGTACTTC. It specifies CASSPQVPTSSEQYF.

This clone was observed once. V is TRBV5-4 and J is TRBJ2-3, with a weak D call TRBD2 (7 bases). CDR3 size: 15 residues. Trimming cost V 4 bases and J 4 bases, with 16 bases left between them. Germline V lookup: CDR1 SGHNT, CDR2 YYREEE (reference sequence). In nucleotides, the CDR3 is TGTGCCAGCAGCCCGAAAACGGGGGGCCCAGATACGCAGTATTTT. As protein: CASSPKTGGPDTQYF.

The chain combines TRBV7-6 with TRBJ2-1; 11 positions match TRBD2. The CDR3 length is 16 residues. Germline V lookup: CDR1 SGHVS, CDR2 FNYEAQ. Trimming removed 5 bases from V and 8 bases from J; junction bases left unmatched: 11. The CDR3, as DNA: TGTGCCAGCAGCCCTCCTGTGCTAGCGGGGGGAGATGAGCAGTTCTTC. This translates into CASSPPVLAGGDEQFF.

The chain recombines TRBV28 with TRBJ2-7; D is perhaps TRBD1 (6 bases). The CDR3 is 15 amino acids. Per germline, CDR1 MDHEN and CDR2 SYDVKM. Trimming removed 6 bases at V and 0 bases at J, with 15 bases between. The CDR3 spells CASRVLGTSSYEQYF. In nucleotides, the CDR3 is TGTGCCAGCAGAGTACTCGGGACAAGCTCCTACGAGCAGTACTTC.

This chain uses TRBV6-1 with TRBJ2-7; unclear D gene. This CDR3 spans 16 amino acids. V shed 2 bases and J shed 0 bases, with 14 bases lying between them. CDR1 is MNHNS, CDR2 SASEGT, per germline. The CDR3 is CASSERSDYPSYEQYF. The CDR3 DNA is TGTGCCAGCAGTGAACGGTCTGATTACCCCTCCTACGAGCAGTACTTC.

The V call is TRBV5-8, the J call TRBJ2-7; 9 bases map to TRBD1. Trimming at V came to 5 bases and at J to 5 bases, leaving 20 bases not matched to a gene. Germline V gene data show CDR1 as SGHTS and CDR2 as YDEGEE. CDR3 size: 18 residues. The CDR3 DNA follows: TGTGCCAGCAGGGAGGGACAGGGTGTCGCGCGGGTTTACCACGAGCAGTACTTC. Its protein product is CASREGQGVARVYHEQYF.

This chain uses TRBV7-9 with TRBJ2-3, with 7 bases matching TRBD2. Germline lookup yields CDR1 SEHNR and CDR2 FQNEAQ (reference sequence). This CDR3 region has 13 residues. V shed 10 bases, J shed 3 bases, and the junction held 7 bases outside the gene matches. The CDR3 coding sequence is TGTGCCACTCCCCGGCGGGAGACAGATACGCAGTATTTT. Translation: CATPRRETDTQYF.

J is TRBJ2-1 and V is TRBV7-2; the D gene is possibly TRBD2 (5 bases). CDR3 size: 14 residues. V was pared by 5 bases and J by 9 bases, with 17 bases between. Germline-derived CDR1 and CDR2 are SGHTA and FQGNSA. The CDR3 loop is CASSPPMSGGEQFF. The DNA of the CDR3 is TGTGCCAGCAGCCCCCCGATGAGTGGAGGTGAGCAGTTCTTC.

V gene TRBV7-2 combines with J gene TRBJ2-7; D uncertain. Trimming removed 5 bases at V and 6 bases at J, with 14 bases between. Germline V gives CDR1 SGHTA, CDR2 FQGNSA. The length of the CDR3 is 13 residues. The CDR3 is CASSERSSLEQYF. The CDR3 DNA reads as TGTGCCAGCAGCGAGAGAAGCTCTCTCGAGCAGTACTTC.

The rearrangement uses TRBV2 and TRBJ2-7, with D hard to call. Germline loops: CDR1 SNHLY, CDR2 FYNNEI. The CDR3 runs 14 residues. The V gene lost 3 bases and the J gene lost 0 bases, with 9 bases spanning the gap. The chain's CDR3 is CASSDDFSSYEQYF. The CDR3 DNA follows: TGTGCCAGCAGTGACGACTTTAGCTCCTACGAGCAGTACTTC.

The chain uses TRBV5-1 and TRBJ2-3; tentatively, D is TRBD2 (5 bases). V was trimmed by 4 bases and J by 5 bases, leaving 14 bases between them. CDR1 SGHRS and CDR2 YFSETQ come from the germline V gene. CDR3 size: 14 residues. The CDR3: CASSRSLAQDTQYF. CDR3 DNA: TGCGCCAGCAGCCGGAGCCTAGCCCAAGATACGCAGTATTTT. The full variable domain, rest sourced from reference TRBV5-1 and TRBJ2-3, is KAGVTQTPRYLIKTRGQQVTLSCSPISGHRSVSWYQQTPGQGLQFLFEYFSETQRNKGNFPGRFSGRQFSNSRSEMNVSTLELGDSALYLCASSRSLAQDTQYFGPGTRLTVL.